A selection of T cell receptor beta chains follows, all from one sample in a study of response to subunit inactivated influenza vaccine. In TCRdb, the RT-PCR reads were re-called with MiXCR into one record per CDR3 protein. Here the sample spans some 640,000 distinct CDR3 sequences, roughly 14% being singletons. This specimen consisted of PBMCs from blood, obtained 14 to 15 days before vaccination. These receptors originate from a man aged 50 or older who received an inactivated influenza vaccine. Each CDR3 is given without its conserved first and last residue.

CDR3aa: ASCKRGMTEAF; v_gene: TRBV19; j_gene: TRBJ1-1
CDR3aa: ASSLGAGPYNEQF; v_gene: TRBV7-2; j_gene: TRBJ2-1
CDR3aa: ASSTSGGFTDTQY; v_gene: TRBV19; j_gene: TRBJ2-3
CDR3aa: ASSLLPYNEQF; v_gene: TRBV5-1; j_gene: TRBJ2-1
CDR3aa: ASSFSSNYGYT; v_gene: TRBV7-9; j_gene: TRBJ1-2
CDR3aa: SARGLAGINTQY; v_gene: TRBV20-1; j_gene: TRBJ2-3
CDR3aa: AWSLRPYNEQF; v_gene: TRBV30; j_gene: TRBJ2-1
CDR3aa: ASSLLWGAGQPQH; v_gene: TRBV5-5; j_gene: TRBJ1-5
CDR3aa: ASSFVGTAALRDTQY; v_gene: TRBV11-2; j_gene: TRBJ2-3
CDR3aa: ASSSLGQGGEKLF; v_gene: TRBV7-2; j_gene: TRBJ1-4
CDR3aa: SARPASEGAILSGNTIY; v_gene: TRBV20-1; j_gene: TRBJ1-3
CDR3aa: ASSLIFTGELF; v_gene: TRBV11-2; j_gene: TRBJ2-2
CDR3aa: ASSLVPGPKNIQY; v_gene: TRBV4-1; j_gene: TRBJ2-4
CDR3aa: ASSLEADSPKLF; v_gene: TRBV7-6; j_gene: TRBJ1-4
CDR3aa: ASSVPGLAEETQY; v_gene: TRBV11-1; j_gene: TRBJ2-5
CDR3aa: ASSRGTGTNYGYT; v_gene: TRBV7-2; j_gene: TRBJ1-2
CDR3aa: ASSQASTGIRSPLH; v_gene: TRBV3-1; j_gene: TRBJ1-6
CDR3aa: ASSSGLSRPLAF; v_gene: TRBV7-9; j_gene: TRBJ1-1
CDR3aa: ASSLGTGSIDTQY; v_gene: TRBV7-6; j_gene: TRBJ2-3
CDR3aa: ASSLGTGGQTYGYT; v_gene: TRBV7-2; j_gene: TRBJ1-2
CDR3aa: AISEARTSGSYEQY; v_gene: TRBV10-3; j_gene: TRBJ2-7
CDR3aa: ASSPGTGNNNEQF; v_gene: TRBV2; j_gene: TRBJ2-1
CDR3aa: ATSDGAGTASEKLF; v_gene: TRBV24-1; j_gene: TRBJ1-4
CDR3aa: ASSLFQISYNEQF; v_gene: TRBV11-2; j_gene: TRBJ2-1
CDR3aa: ASRQPGVGTYEQY; v_gene: TRBV7-2; j_gene: TRBJ2-7
CDR3aa: ASSKTSNEQY; v_gene: TRBV5-1; j_gene: TRBJ2-7
CDR3aa: SVRAILSYEQY; v_gene: TRBV29-1; j_gene: TRBJ2-7
CDR3aa: ASRSGGPAYEQY; v_gene: TRBV28; j_gene: TRBJ2-7
CDR3aa: SVVQGPLIRTDTQY; v_gene: TRBV29-1; j_gene: TRBJ2-3
CDR3aa: ASSSLITDTQY; v_gene: TRBV12-3/TRBV12-4; j_gene: TRBJ2-3
CDR3aa: ASSPKTGQGFAGANVLT; v_gene: TRBV18; j_gene: TRBJ2-6
CDR3aa: ASSKLSGPTDTQY; v_gene: TRBV2; j_gene: TRBJ2-3
CDR3aa: SVYGTSGNQETQY; v_gene: TRBV29-1; j_gene: TRBJ2-5
CDR3aa: ASSFLQGYEQY; v_gene: TRBV27; j_gene: TRBJ2-7
CDR3aa: ASSAGQGLQETQY; v_gene: TRBV5-1; j_gene: TRBJ2-5
CDR3aa: ASSLAPNTGKLF; v_gene: TRBV5-1; j_gene: TRBJ2-2
CDR3aa: ASSLAQQGVGTEAF; v_gene: TRBV5-6; j_gene: TRBJ1-1
CDR3aa: ASSLTGELAGGPGEQY; v_gene: TRBV18; j_gene: TRBJ2-7
CDR3aa: ASSPERVTGELF; v_gene: TRBV11-2; j_gene: TRBJ2-2
CDR3aa: ASSLAGLETQY; v_gene: TRBV28; j_gene: TRBJ2-5
CDR3aa: ASSQGRTVYGYT; v_gene: TRBV4-1; j_gene: TRBJ1-2
CDR3aa: ASSQTQFQRAGDTQY; v_gene: TRBV4-2; j_gene: TRBJ2-3
CDR3aa: ASSLSLAGSSPLH; v_gene: TRBV5-1; j_gene: TRBJ1-6
CDR3aa: ASSDPSGWEY; v_gene: TRBV6-4; j_gene: TRBJ2-3
CDR3aa: ASSDQGALGYGYT; v_gene: TRBV6-1; j_gene: TRBJ1-2
CDR3aa: ASSGLLAGLSTDTQY; v_gene: TRBV28; j_gene: TRBJ2-3
CDR3aa: SASGYVGDEDHSYNEQF; v_gene: TRBV20-1; j_gene: TRBJ2-1
CDR3aa: ASSVGGASGTYNEQF; v_gene: TRBV9; j_gene: TRBJ2-1
CDR3aa: ASSPWWDPSQETQY; v_gene: TRBV7-9; j_gene: TRBJ2-5
CDR3aa: AWSVGTVSQPQH; v_gene: TRBV30; j_gene: TRBJ1-5
CDR3aa: ASSIQTGGTGELF; v_gene: TRBV19; j_gene: TRBJ2-2
CDR3aa: ASRDTSGSTYNEQF; v_gene: TRBV6-1; j_gene: TRBJ2-1
CDR3aa: SAGTPGNTDTQY; v_gene: TRBV20-1; j_gene: TRBJ2-3
CDR3aa: AVPGTGHTEAF; v_gene: TRBV7-9; j_gene: TRBJ1-1
CDR3aa: ASSLELDPGNGYT; v_gene: TRBV7-2; j_gene: TRBJ1-2
CDR3aa: ASSFTSGGPGETQY; v_gene: TRBV11-2; j_gene: TRBJ2-5
CDR3aa: ASSSGLAGDEQF; v_gene: TRBV13; j_gene: TRBJ2-1